What follows are 19 T cell receptor beta chains derived from one specimen sequenced in a study of T cell responses to AZD1222 COVID-19 vaccine. Some clones are missing from TCRdb's copy, which holds only in-frame ones; the method was immunoSEQ multiplex PCR. The sample gives more than 85,000 clones, roughly nine tenths of which show up once; about 7.5% is in the top ten. The sample in question was peripheral blood, obtained on day 0 of AZD1222 vaccination. The receptors shown here come from an adult in good health.

The chain combines TRBV9 with TRBJ2-2; 8 bases match TRBD2. Trimming cost V 0 bases and J 3 bases; bases outside gene matches: 7. CDR1 SGDLS and CDR2 YYNGEE come from the germline V gene. The CDR3 totals 17 residues. The CDR3, as DNA: TGTGCCAGCAGCGTAGTCGGCGGGGGGCTGGACACCGGGGAGCTGTTTTTT. This sequence encodes CASSVVGGGLDTGELFF.

V gene TRBV9 combines with J gene TRBJ1-6; a possible D gene is TRBD1 (5 bases). Trimming stripped 2 bases from V and 7 bases from J, with 16 bases between. The V gene's germline CDR1 is SGDLS and CDR2 YYNGEE. CDR3 length: 16 residues. The CDR3 sequence is CASSVEQGRVNSPLHF. CDR3 sequence (DNA): TGTGCCAGCAGCGTCGAGCAGGGAAGAGTCAATTCACCCCTCCACTTT.

This chain links TRBV5-1 with TRBJ2-2; TRBD2 matches 7 bases. CDR1 and CDR2 (germline): SGHRS, YFSETQ. This CDR3 is built from 15 residues. The trim removed 0 bases at V and 2 bases at J, leaving 1 base unmatched. In DNA form, the CDR3 reads TGCGCCAGCAGCTTGGGGGACTACAACACCGGGGAGCTGTTTTTT. It specifies CASSLGDYNTGELFF.

This chain uses TRBV27 with TRBJ2-7, with 7 positions matching TRBD2. With V trimmed by 2 bases and J by 2 bases, 6 bases remained unmatched. Germline values: CDR1 MNHEY, CDR2 SMNVEV (reference sequence). CDR3 length: 15 amino acids. The CDR3 DNA is TGTGCCAGCAGTTTAAAATGGGAGGGGACCTACGAGCAGTACTTC. It yields the protein CASSLKWEGTYEQYF.

The chain has TRBV7-2 and TRBJ1-3; D is possibly TRBD1 (5 bases). The germline V and J ends were trimmed by 6 bases and 0 bases, with 15 bases remaining between them. The CDR3 has 16 amino acids. Per the germline V gene, CDR1 is SGHTA and CDR2 is FQGNSA. The CDR3 nucleotides are TGTGCCAGCAGTGGAGGGGTCCCCTTCTCTGGAAACACCATATATTTT. Translated, it gives CASSGGVPFSGNTIYF.

V is TRBV5-1 and J is TRBJ2-3; perhaps TRBD2 as D (5 bases). From germline, CDR1 is SGHRS and CDR2 YFSETQ. The V end was cut by 4 bases, the J end by 2 bases, with 11 bases between. This CDR3 is built from 14 residues. The CDR3 here is CASSPGIHTDTQYF. In nucleotides, the CDR3 is TGCGCCAGCAGCCCCGGGATTCACACAGATACGCAGTATTTT.

This clone was observed a few times. The chain carries TRBV30 and TRBJ2-1; D is ambiguous. Trimming shortened V by 2 bases and J by 7 bases, and 6 bases separated the two germline ends. Germline V lookup: CDR1 GTSNPN, CDR2 SVGIG (reference sequence). This CDR3 comprises 11 residues. The DNA of the CDR3 is TGTGCCTGGAGTCTAAAGAATGAGCAGTTCTTC. It specifies CAWSLKNEQFF.

V usage is TRBV3-1 (or the pseudogene TRBV3-2) and J usage is TRBJ2-6, with D uncertain. Germline CDR1 is LGHDT and CDR2 is YNNKEL (reference sequence). The CDR3 totals 14 residues. Trimming left V 8 bases short and J 0 bases short, with 8 bases between. Written as DNA, the CDR3 is TGTGCCAGCGCAAGGGCCTCTGGGGCCAACGTCCTGACTTTC. As protein: CASARASGANVLTF.

This clone was observed once. The rearrangement uses TRBV19 and TRBJ1-1; no clear D. The CDR3 runs 15 residues. The V gene lost 1 base and the J gene lost 4 bases, with 13 bases spanning the gap. The germline gives CDR1 LNHDA, CDR2 SQIVND (reference sequence). The CDR3, as DNA: TGTGCCAGTAGTATAGGGGCGGTTGGTGGCACTGAAGCTTTCTTT. Its translation is CASSIGAVGGTEAFF.

V usage is TRBV11-2 and J usage is TRBJ1-6, with TRBD1 identical over 10 bases. J gave up 9 bases and V 5 bases, and 7 bases lay outside the gene matches. CDR1 is SGHAT, CDR2 FQNNGV, per germline. The CDR3 runs 15 residues. Here the CDR3 DNA reads TGTGCCAGCAGCGCGGGACAGGGGATCCCTTCACCCCTCCACTTT. Translating gives CASSAGQGIPSPLHF.

The CDR3 loop reads CASSYRDYEQYF. The CDR3 nucleotides are TGTGCCAGCAGTTACAGGGATTACGAGCAGTACTTC. The genes are TRBV6-2 or TRBV6-3 and TRBJ2-7; no definite D call. Per the germline V gene, CDR1 is MNHEY and CDR2 is SVGEGT. V was shortened by 2 bases and J by 4 bases, with 6 bases between the two germline ends. The length of the CDR3 is 12 residues.

The CDR3 coding sequence is TGTGCCAGTACCCCCACGACGGCAGCAGATGAAAAACTGTTTTTT. This gives the protein CASTPTTAADEKLFF. The V and J genes are TRBV19 and TRBJ1-4; no definite D call. The V gene's germline CDR1 is LNHDA and CDR2 SQIVND (reference sequence). Trimming removed 7 bases from V and 6 bases from J, with 18 bases in between. The CDR3 extends over 15 amino acids. Looking up the rest from reference TRBV19 and TRBJ1-4 gives the full variable domain: DGGITQSPKYLFRKEGQNVTLSCEQNLNHDAMYWYRQDPGQGLRLIYYSQIVNDFQKGDIAEGYSVSREKKESFPLTVTSAQKNPTAFYLCASTPTTAADEKLFFGSGTQLSVL.

This clone appeared a few times. The chain joins TRBV14 to TRBJ1-2; 8 bases align to TRBD1. The CDR3 contains 13 residues. Per the germline V gene, CDR1 is SGHDN and CDR2 is FVKESK. With V trimmed by 4 bases and J by 5 bases, 3 bases remained unmatched. The CDR3 loop reads CASSPGQGYGYTF. The CDR3 DNA reads TGTGCCAGCAGCCCCGGACAGGGATATGGCTACACCTTC.

This clone was detected only once. The rearrangement uses TRBV15 and TRBJ1-2, with D unresolved. The germline V gene encodes CDR1 LNHNV and CDR2 YYDKDF (reference sequence). The CDR3 contains 12 residues. V lost 5 bases, J lost 10 bases, and 14 bases lay in between. The chain's CDR3 is CATSGRDPPYTF. The CDR3 DNA reads as TGTGCCACCAGCGGTCGTGACCCACCCTACACCTTC.

CDR3 region: CASSFTGGGYEQYF. Here the CDR3 DNA reads TGCGCCAGCAGCTTCACAGGGGGCGGATACGAGCAGTACTTC. The chain recombines TRBV5-1 with TRBJ2-7, with 9 nucleotides matching TRBD1. Trimming at V came to 2 bases and at J to 4 bases, leaving 4 bases not matched to a gene. This CDR3 is built from 14 residues. The V gene's germline CDR1 is SGHRS and CDR2 YFSETQ. Together with reference TRBV5-1 and TRBJ2-7, the CDR3 gives the full variable domain: KAGVTQTPRYLIKTRGQQVTLSCSPISGHRSVSWYQQTPGQGLQFLFEYFSETQRNKGNFPGRFSGRQFSNSRSEMNVSTLELGDSALYLCASSFTGGGYEQYFGPGTRLTVT.

The chain joins TRBV6-5 to TRBJ1-1, with D possibly TRBD1 on 5 matching bases. The CDR3 runs to 13 residues. V was cut by 8 bases and J by 1 base, with 11 bases left in between. CDR1 and CDR2 (germline): MNHEY, SVGAGI. The CDR3 coding sequence is TGTGCCAGCCGTTGGGGGGGGAACACTGAAGCTTTCTTT. Its protein product is CASRWGGNTEAFF.

This rearrangement joins TRBV19 to TRBJ1-2; D possibly corresponds to TRBD1 (5 bases). V dropped 3 bases and J dropped 3 bases, with 11 bases sitting between them. CDR1 is LNHDA and CDR2 is SQIVND in the germline V gene (reference sequence). The CDR3 covers 14 residues. This CDR3 is CASSIHRSDYGYTF. For the CDR3, the DNA is TGTGCCAGTAGTATCCACAGGAGTGACTATGGCTACACCTTC.

The CDR3 region is CASSIVPSGLIYNEQFF. Written as DNA, the CDR3 is TGTGCCAGTAGTATAGTCCCTAGCGGGCTGATCTACAATGAGCAGTTCTTC. The V and J genes are TRBV19 and TRBJ2-1; 8 nucleotides agree with TRBD2. With V trimmed by 1 base and J by 3 bases, 8 bases remained unmatched. In germline, CDR1 is LNHDA, CDR2 SQIVND (reference sequence). The CDR3 totals 17 residues. Combining the CDR3 with reference TRBV19 and TRBJ2-1 gives the whole variable domain DGGITQSPKYLFRKEGQNVTLSCEQNLNHDAMYWYRQDPGQGLRLIYYSQIVNDFQKGDIAEGYSVSREKKESFPLTVTSAQKNPTAFYLCASSIVPSGLIYNEQFFGPGTRLTVL.

The CDR3 region is CASSISGDTEAFF. CDR3 nucleotide sequence: TGCGCCAGCAGTATTTCAGGGGACACTGAAGCTTTCTTT. The chain couples TRBV5-1 to TRBJ1-1; the D gene is possibly TRBD1 (6 bases). CDR1 is SGHRS and CDR2 is YFSETQ in the germline V gene. V lost 5 bases and J 3 bases, leaving 11 bases between the germline ends. This CDR3 comprises 13 residues.